This T cell receptor (beta chain) appears in the sequencing data of a study of blood T cell repertoires in COVID-19. The assay was immunoSEQ multiplex PCR, and TCRdb's table has in-frame clones only and misses some. Here the sample spans under 250,000 clones, over 85% being singletons. The germline gives CDR1 SEHNR, CDR2 FQNEAQ (reference sequence). The CDR3 covers 13 residues. Between the trimmed V and J ends, which lost 6 bases and 5 bases, there was a span of 13 bases. Input material: PBMCs or T cells enriched from blood (not recorded which). The TCR originated in a woman aged 25 to 45 with acute COVID-19. The rearrangement uses TRBV7-9 and TRBJ2-5; maybe TRBD2 (6 bases). In nucleotides, the CDR3 is TGTGCCAGCAGTTGGGCGGGGAGGGAGACCCAGTACTTC. Protein sequence: CASSWAGRETQYF.